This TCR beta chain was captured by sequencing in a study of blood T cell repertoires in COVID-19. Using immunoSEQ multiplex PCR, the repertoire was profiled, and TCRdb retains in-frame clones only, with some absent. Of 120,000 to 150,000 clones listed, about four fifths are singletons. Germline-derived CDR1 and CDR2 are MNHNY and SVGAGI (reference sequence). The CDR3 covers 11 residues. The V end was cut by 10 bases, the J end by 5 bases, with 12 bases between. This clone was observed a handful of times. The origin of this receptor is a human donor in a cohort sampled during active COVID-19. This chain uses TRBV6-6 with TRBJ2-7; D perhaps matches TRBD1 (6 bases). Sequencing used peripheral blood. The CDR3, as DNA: TGTGCCACTCAGGGGACGCACGAGCAGTACTTC. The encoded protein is CATQGTHEQYF.